The source of this T cell receptor beta chain is a study of post-analysis software for immune sequencing data. Unique molecular identifiers featured in each of the TCR beta cDNA libraries. TCRdb re-derived calls from the PCR reads in MiXCR, one entry per CDR3 protein. The table lists about 560,000 distinct CDR3 sequences, roughly 47% of them singletons. CDR1 and CDR2 from the germline V gene are MNHNY and SVGAGI (reference sequence). V lost 4 bases and J lost 0; bases outside the gene matches: 8. CDR3 length: 17 residues. General observations from the study: Clustering by F measure revealed strong co-clustering among samples prepared together in one batch. About 5 TRBV segments appeared more often in patients than in controls, and TRBV5-6, TRBV5-1 and TRBV20-1 were among these. People with multiple sclerosis had a significantly lower normalized Chao1 diversity than controls did.

Points on this clonotype: Its antigen is unknown.

The clonotype was recovered from a girl under 18 with multiple sclerosis. The J gene is TRBJ2-3, the V gene TRBV6-6, with 9 bases aligning to TRBD1. Sequencing was carried out using blood. DNA of the CDR3: TGTGCCAGCAGTTGGGCCCAGGACAGGGGTAGCACAGATACGCAGTATTTT. Residues: CASSWAQDRGSTDTQYF.